This T cell receptor beta chain was captured in a study of glioma-infiltrating T cells. Study in general: Around 1 million peripheral T cells were targeted at roughly 4.5- to 10-fold coverage.

Using RNA template, CDR3s of TCR alpha and beta were amplified with iRepertoire arm-PCR. TCRdb processed the multiplex PCR reads anew with MiXCR; each CDR3 protein has one entry. The data hold around 350,000 distinct CDR3 sequences, with about two fifths observed a single time. CDR3 length equals 14 residues. The V segment lost 6 bases and the J segment 1 base; nucleotides outside the gene matches: 4. Germline V gene data show CDR1 as WSHSY and CDR2 as SAAADI. In this sample, this clonotype turned up a few times. Specimen: glioma tissue, nonneoplastic brain tissue, or PBMCs (not recorded which). The source is a human donor with low-grade glioma or glioblastoma, undergoing nonglioma brain surgery, or in good health (not recorded which). The chain has TRBV10-2 and TRBJ2-5; TRBD2 matches at 8 bases. CDR3 in amino acids: CASRKLAAQETQYF. In nucleotides, the CDR3 is TGCGCCAGCAGAAAACTAGCGGCCCAAGAGACCCAGTACTTC.